Listed below are T cell receptor beta chains from one sample, sequenced in a study of Ad26.COV2.S vaccination and SARS-CoV-2 variants. The table came from immunoSEQ multiplex PCR; TCRdb's copy has only in-frame clones and leaves some out. This sample carries around 350,000 clones, 70% to 90% of them seen once, and the ten largest clones take 2.5% to 3.5%. The sequencing used peripheral blood, collected in a trial of Ad26.COV2.S vaccine versus placebo. These receptor sequences come from a person aged 18-65 years who received the Ad26.COV2.S COVID-19 vaccine or a placebo. CDR3s leave out the opening cysteine and the closing phenylalanine or tryptophan. The D gene is left open where the match is weak.

D gene	V gene	J gene	CDR3 protein
.	TRBV7-9	TRBJ2-7	ASSLEEGISYEQY
.	TRBV15	TRBJ2-2	ATSKRDSGTGELF
.	TRBV5-1	TRBJ2-4	ASSSGGPAKNIQY
TRBD1	TRBV27	TRBJ1-2	ASSSPGQGFYGYT
.	TRBV29-1	TRBJ1-6	SVLTGYNSPLH
TRBD2	TRBV14	TRBJ2-3	ASTAGGTDTQY
TRBD1	TRBV4-1	TRBJ2-2	ASSLRPGTGGKTGELF
TRBD2	TRBV2	TRBJ2-1	ASKTTSGGYPRSYNEQF
.	TRBV19	TRBJ2-5	ASSRPGSQETQY
.	TRBV28	TRBJ1-2	ASSATDRSGGYT
.	TRBV12-5	TRBJ1-1	ASGWDIGASGTEAF
TRBD2	TRBV2	TRBJ2-5	ANHGTSETQETQY
.	TRBV5-1	TRBJ2-3	ASSLDSFTDTQY
.	TRBV6-5	TRBJ1-1	ASRGVGQGAEAF
TRBD1	TRBV7-2	TRBJ2-7	ASSLGWTGAYEQY
TRBD2	TRBV25-1	TRBJ2-1	ASVRAGDSYNEQF
.	TRBV19	TRBJ2-2	ASSTLISGELF
TRBD1	TRBV2	TRBJ2-7	ASGGTGHEQY
.	TRBV5-1	TRBJ1-6	ASRLDSYNSPLH
.	TRBV11-2	TRBJ2-7	ASSLGVVAASYEQY
TRBD1	TRBV28	TRBJ1-1	ASTPSGTGGKPEAF
.	TRBV6-2/TRBV6-3	TRBJ1-3	ASSATGNTIY
TRBD1	TRBV5-6	TRBJ1-1	ASSLENRGTEAF
.	TRBV11-2	TRBJ1-6	ASSLRAPGASRSPLH
.	TRBV9	TRBJ2-1	ASSTVTEVQYNEQF
.	TRBV18	TRBJ1-3	ASSNQDSGNTIY
.	TRBV5-1	TRBJ2-7	ASSLAPDSYEQY
TRBD2	TRBV5-6	TRBJ2-3	ASSSSGGATDTQY
.	TRBV12-3/TRBV12-4	TRBJ1-6	ASSPRTFEPLH
TRBD1	TRBV18	TRBJ1-4	ASSPLGQDNEKLF
TRBD1	TRBV2	TRBJ2-1	ASSKGQSTYNEQF
.	TRBV5-6	TRBJ1-1	ASSLRWRGDTEAF
TRBD1	TRBV18	TRBJ1-1	ASSLTGVGNTEAF
TRBD2	TRBV3-1/TRBV3-2	TRBJ2-3	ASSQQLAGVDTQY
TRBD1	TRBV5-1	TRBJ1-1	ASSLGQGGYTEAF
TRBD2	TRBV3-1/TRBV3-2	TRBJ2-7	ASSTTSGRAGSYEQY
.	TRBV27	TRBJ2-6	ASSLLPSSGANVLT
.	TRBV9	TRBJ2-7	ASSVAGESSYEQY
TRBD2	TRBV29-1	TRBJ2-7	SAGPSGRPYEQY
TRBD1	TRBV5-8	TRBJ2-3	ASSPRQGASDTQY
TRBD2	TRBV7-8	TRBJ2-7	ASSTLAGGPYEQY
.	TRBV30	TRBJ1-2	AWRGGPAYGYT
.	TRBV5-6	TRBJ1-6	ASSLVARRTYNSPLH
.	TRBV7-2	TRBJ1-4	ASSSGTANEKLF
.	TRBV11-2	TRBJ2-5	ASSSVGAGYQETQY
.	TRBV30	TRBJ2-5	AFDWQETQY
TRBD1	TRBV4-3	TRBJ1-2	ASSQDRGQGVDGYT
.	TRBV5-1	TRBJ2-7	ASSVQASSYLEQY
.	TRBV27	TRBJ2-2	ASSLSRGGTATGELF
.	TRBV5-6	TRBJ2-1	ASSLGAPISYNEQF
TRBD1	TRBV5-1	TRBJ1-2	ASSLDYRGGGYT
.	TRBV6-1	TRBJ2-4	ASSEVEGRNIQY
TRBD1	TRBV15	TRBJ1-2	ATSRRTGGDYGYT